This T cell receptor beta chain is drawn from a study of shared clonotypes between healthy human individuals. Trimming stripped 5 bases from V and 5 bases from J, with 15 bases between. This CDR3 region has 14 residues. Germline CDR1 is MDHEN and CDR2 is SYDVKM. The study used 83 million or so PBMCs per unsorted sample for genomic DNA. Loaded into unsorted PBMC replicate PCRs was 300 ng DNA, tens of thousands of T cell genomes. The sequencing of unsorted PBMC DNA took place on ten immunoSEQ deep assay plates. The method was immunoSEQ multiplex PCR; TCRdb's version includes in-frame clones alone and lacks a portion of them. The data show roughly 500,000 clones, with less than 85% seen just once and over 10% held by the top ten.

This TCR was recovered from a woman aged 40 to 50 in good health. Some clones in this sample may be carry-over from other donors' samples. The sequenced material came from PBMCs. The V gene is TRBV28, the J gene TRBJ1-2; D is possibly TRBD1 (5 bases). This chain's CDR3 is CASSPPGRHYGYTF. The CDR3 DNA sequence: TGTGCCAGCAGTCCCCCGGGGCGGCATTATGGCTACACCTTC.